This note documents a single T cell receptor beta chain sequence. Its matching antigen is unknown. The sample comes from a study of cytomegalovirus exposure and HLA in healthy donors. Study-level results: The tendency of first-cohort TCR clusters to co-occur in the roughly 110 validation repertoires was identified by a subsequent analysis. Among TCR beta chains, those listed as cytomegalovirus-associated numbered under 200. Rarity held for most TCR sequences, but there were some public TCRs that occurred in many donors. Using the classifier, cytomegalovirus status was reportedly diagnosed with high specificity and sensitivity.

The repertoire was sequenced with immunoSEQ multiplex PCR; TCRdb's copy has only in-frame clones and lacks some. The table shows about 44,000 clones, with 93% occurring only once. Trimming removed 5 bases from V and 5 bases from J; junction bases left unmatched: 8. This CDR3 region has 14 residues. Germline assignment: CDR1 SGHAT and CDR2 FQNNGV. The sequence was obtained from a woman aged 18-29 years in good health and CMV-seronegative. The chain combines TRBV11-2 with TRBJ2-5, with TRBD1 identical over 7 bases. Sequencing was done on a sample of PBMCs. The CDR3 loop reads CASSIVGGEETQYF. As DNA, the CDR3 is TGTGCCAGCAGCATCGTAGGGGGCGAGGAGACCCAGTACTTC. The full variable domain, completed using reference TRBV11-2 and TRBJ2-5, is EAGVAQSPRYKIIEKRQSVAFWCNPISGHATLYWYQQILGQGPKLLIQFQNNGVVDDSQLPKDRFSAERLKGVDSTLKIQPAKLEDSAVYLCASSIVGGEETQYFGPGTRLLVL.